This T cell receptor beta chain was retrieved from a study of T-cell reconstitution after alpha-beta-depleted transplantation in children. The V gene's germline CDR1 is LGHDT and CDR2 YNNKEL (reference sequence). The V segment lost 4 bases and the J segment 2 bases; nucleotides outside the gene matches: 9. The CDR3 has 18 residues. Unique molecular identifiers featured in how the TCRbeta library was prepared. TCRdb called the PCR reads again in MiXCR, with one record for every CDR3 protein. This sample has a few hundred thousand distinct CDR3 sequences, with 10% to 15% found just once. Study-level findings and limits: Expanded graft clones, several hundred of them, were reportedly the source of alpha-beta T cells about two months after transplant.

This clonotype came up a few times. Its antigen is currently unknown. J is TRBJ2-1 and V is TRBV3-1; 12 bases agree with TRBD2. The origin of this receptor is a male patient younger than 18 who had a stem cell transplant for acute myeloid leukemia, so the T cells may come from the graft donor. Sequences were derived from PBMCs, mostly from graft donor cells, sampled 360 days after TCRalphabeta/CD19-depleted stem cell transplant. The CDR3 reads CASSPHWTSGMAYNEQFF. The CDR3 DNA reads TGTGCCAGCAGCCCACACTGGACTAGCGGGATGGCCTACAATGAGCAGTTCTTC.